These 9 T cell receptor beta chains originate from one sample sequenced in a study of blood T cell repertoires in COVID-19 (dated by TCRdb to 2018 to 2021). Library construction relied on the immunoSEQ multiplex PCR assay. TCRdb limited this immuneACCESS table to in-frame rearrangements with V and J called. A share of clones is missing; checked studies link under half to unresolved V genes, and the rest is unexplained. Across this sample there are roughly 59,000 clones, with 83% seen only once. The ten largest make up 6% to 6.5% of the sample. The source material was peripheral blood. These receptors all stem from a human donor in a cohort sampled during active COVID-19.

The chain recombines TRBV10-1 with TRBJ2-5, with D possibly TRBD1 on 6 matching bases. The V gene lost 3 bases and the J gene lost 1 base, with 12 bases spanning the gap. Germline CDR1 reads WNHNN; CDR2 reads SYGVQD (reference sequence). There are 15 residues in the CDR3. The CDR3: CASSDPGRGQETQYF. The CDR3 nucleotides read TGCGCCAGCAGTGACCCCGGCAGGGGCCAAGAGACCCAGTACTTC.

V usage is TRBV5-1 and J usage is TRBJ2-3, with D unresolved. The CDR3 runs 13 residues. The germline V gene has CDR1 SGHRS and CDR2 YFSETQ. V gave up 4 bases and J gave up 5 bases, with 11 bases separating them. CDR3 sequence (DNA): TGCGCCAGCAGCCGTGAGACTCAAGATACGCAGTATTTT. It is translated as CASSRETQDTQYF.

This chain links TRBV19 with TRBJ2-1, with 14 bases fitting TRBD2. Germline V lookup: CDR1 LNHDA, CDR2 SQIVND (reference sequence). The V gene end was trimmed by 3 bases and the J gene end by 5 bases; junction bases not matched to a gene: 3. The CDR3 is 16 amino acids. The CDR3 bases are TGTGCCAGTAGTATGGGGACTAGCGGGGGCGACAATGAGCAGTTCTTC. As protein: CASSMGTSGGDNEQFF.

The CDR3 here is CASSLVENTEAFF. The CDR3 DNA reads as TGTGCCAGCAGCTTAGTAGAGAACACTGAAGCTTTCTTT. The V call is TRBV7-8, the J call TRBJ1-1, with D unresolved. Per the germline V gene, CDR1 is SGHVS and CDR2 is FQNEAQ. V gave up 1 base and J gave up 1 base, with 4 bases separating them. This CDR3 has 13 residues. The full variable domain, with the rest looked up from reference TRBV7-8 and TRBJ1-1, is GAGVSQSPRYKVAKRGQDVALRCDPISGHVSLFWYQQALGQGPEFLTYFQNEAQLDKSGLPSDRFFAERPEGSVSTLKIQRTQQEDSAVYLCASSLVENTEAFFGQGTRLTVV.

The rearrangement uses TRBV27 and TRBJ2-7, with 10 bases identical to TRBD1. CDR1 is MNHEY and CDR2 is SMNVEV in the germline V gene (reference sequence). The CDR3 length is 18 residues. V was clipped by 6 bases and J by 2 bases; unmatched bases: 16. CDR3 amino acids: CASSLKGGQGSFAYEQYF. For the CDR3, the DNA is TGTGCCAGCAGCCTAAAGGGGGGACAGGGGTCTTTTGCCTACGAGCAGTACTTC.

This clone is a singleton in its sample. The rearrangement joins TRBV10-2 to TRBJ1-4, with a weak D call TRBD1 (6 bases). This CDR3 has 14 amino acids. The V gene's germline CDR1 is WSHSY and CDR2 SAAADI. Trimming left V 7 bases short and J 6 bases short, with 15 bases between. CDR3 sequence (DNA): TGCGCCAGCATGGGAGGGGGATTGGATGAAAAACTGTTTTTT. Encoded protein: CASMGGGLDEKLFF.

The chain has TRBV10-3 and TRBJ2-1; D might be TRBD2 (5 bases). Trimming removed 2 bases at V and 9 bases at J, with 11 bases between. Germline CDR1 reads ENHRY; CDR2 reads SYGVKD. The CDR3 extends over 13 amino acids. CDR3 coding DNA: TGTGCCATCAGTGAGAGGCCCCGGGGTGAGCAGTTCTTC. Translated, it gives CAISERPRGEQFF.

The V and J genes are TRBV20-1 and TRBJ1-1; D possibly corresponds to TRBD1 (5 bases). Germline V gene data show CDR1 as DFQATT and CDR2 as SNEGSKA (reference sequence). This CDR3 is 10 amino acids long. V shed 3 bases and J shed 7 bases, with 6 bases lying between them. This chain's CDR3 is CSASGGEAFF. The CDR3 DNA reads TGCAGTGCTAGCGGGGGTGAAGCTTTCTTT.

The chain carries TRBV5-6 and TRBJ1-2, with TRBD1 matching 7 bases. Germline CDR1 and CDR2: SGHDT and YYEEEE. The ends lost 1 base at V and 6 bases at J; junction bases unmatched: 9. CDR3 length equals 15 residues. CDR3 coding DNA: TGTGCCAGCAGCTTGATCCTCAGGGGGAACGATGGCTACACCTTC. Translation gives CASSLILRGNDGYTF. Variable domain in full (rest from reference TRBV5-6 and TRBJ1-2): DAGVTQSPTHLIKTRGQQVTLRCSPKSGHDTVSWYQQALGQGPQFIFQYYEEEERQRGNFPDRFSGHQFPNYSSELNVNALLLGDSALYLCASSLILRGNDGYTFGSGTRLTVV.